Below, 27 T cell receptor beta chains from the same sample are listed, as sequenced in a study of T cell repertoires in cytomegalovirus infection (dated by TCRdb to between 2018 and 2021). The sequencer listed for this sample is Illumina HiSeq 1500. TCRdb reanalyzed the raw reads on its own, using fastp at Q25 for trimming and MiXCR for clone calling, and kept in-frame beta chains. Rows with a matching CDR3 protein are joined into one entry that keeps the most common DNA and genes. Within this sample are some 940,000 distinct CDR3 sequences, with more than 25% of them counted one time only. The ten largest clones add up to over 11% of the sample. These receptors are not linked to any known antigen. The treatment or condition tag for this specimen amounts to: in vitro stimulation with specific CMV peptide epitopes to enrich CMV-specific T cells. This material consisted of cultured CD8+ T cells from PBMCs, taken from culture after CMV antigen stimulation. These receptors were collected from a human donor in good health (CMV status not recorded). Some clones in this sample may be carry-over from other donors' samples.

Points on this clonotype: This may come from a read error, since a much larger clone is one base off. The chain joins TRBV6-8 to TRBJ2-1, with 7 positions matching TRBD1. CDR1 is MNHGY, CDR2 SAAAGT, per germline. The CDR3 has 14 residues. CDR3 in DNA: TGTACCAGCAGTTATGGGACAGATTACAATGAGCAGTTCTTC. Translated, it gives CTSSYGTDYNEQFF.

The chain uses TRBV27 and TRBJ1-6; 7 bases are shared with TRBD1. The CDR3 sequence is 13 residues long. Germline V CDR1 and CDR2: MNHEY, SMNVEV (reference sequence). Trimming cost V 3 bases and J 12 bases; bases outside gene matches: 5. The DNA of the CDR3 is TGTGCCAGCAGTTTCAGTACAGGGGAACCCCTCCACTTT. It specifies CASSFSTGEPLHF.

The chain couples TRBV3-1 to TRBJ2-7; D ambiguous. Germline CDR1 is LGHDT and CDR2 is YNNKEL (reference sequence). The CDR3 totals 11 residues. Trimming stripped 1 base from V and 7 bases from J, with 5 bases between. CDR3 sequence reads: CASSQGVEQYV. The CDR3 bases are TGTGCCAGCAGCCAAGGGGTTGAGCAGTACGTC.

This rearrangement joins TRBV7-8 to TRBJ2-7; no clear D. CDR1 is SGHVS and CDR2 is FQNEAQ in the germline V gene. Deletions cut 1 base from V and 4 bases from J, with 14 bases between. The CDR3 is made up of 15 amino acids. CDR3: CASSLVGRGVYEQYV. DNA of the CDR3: TGTGCCAGCAGCTTAGTGGGCAGAGGCGTATACGAGCAGTACGTC.

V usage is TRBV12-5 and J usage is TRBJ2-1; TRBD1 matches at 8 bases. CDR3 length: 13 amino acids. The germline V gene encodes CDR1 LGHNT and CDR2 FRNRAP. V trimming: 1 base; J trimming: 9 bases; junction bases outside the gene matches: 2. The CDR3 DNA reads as TGTGCTAGTGGTTTGGGCCAGGGGGCTGAGCAGTTCTTC. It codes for CASGLGQGAEQFF.

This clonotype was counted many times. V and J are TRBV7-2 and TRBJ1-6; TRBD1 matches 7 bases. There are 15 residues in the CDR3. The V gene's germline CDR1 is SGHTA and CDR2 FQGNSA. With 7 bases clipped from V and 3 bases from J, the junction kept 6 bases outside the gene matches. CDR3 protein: CASNVNRGYNSPLHF. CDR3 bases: TGTGCCAGCAACGTTAACAGGGGCTATAATTCACCCCTCCACTTT. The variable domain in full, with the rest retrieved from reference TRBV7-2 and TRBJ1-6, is GAGVSQSPSNKVTEKGKDVELRCDPISGHTALYWYRQSLGQGLEFLIYFQGNSAPDKSGLPSDRFSAERTGGSVSTLTIQRTQQEDSAVYLCASNVNRGYNSPLHFGNGTRLTVT.

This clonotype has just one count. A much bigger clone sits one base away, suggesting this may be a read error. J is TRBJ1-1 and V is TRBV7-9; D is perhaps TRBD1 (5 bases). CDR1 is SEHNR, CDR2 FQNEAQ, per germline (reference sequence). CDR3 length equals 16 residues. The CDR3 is CANSLNYRQGNTEAFF. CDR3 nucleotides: TGTGCCAACAGCTTAAACTACCGTCAGGGGAACACTGAAGCTTTCTTT.

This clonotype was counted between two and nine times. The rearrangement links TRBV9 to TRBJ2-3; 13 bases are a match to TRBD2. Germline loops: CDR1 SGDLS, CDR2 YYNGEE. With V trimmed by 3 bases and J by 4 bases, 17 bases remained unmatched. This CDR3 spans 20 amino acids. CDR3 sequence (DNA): TGTGCCAGCAGCGAACCATTGGAGATACTAGCGGGGGGGAGTGCAGATACGCAGTATTTT. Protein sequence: CASSEPLEILAGGSADTQYF. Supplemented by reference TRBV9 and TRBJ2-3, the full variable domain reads DSGVTQTPKHLITATGQRVTLRCSPRSGDLSVYWYQQSLDQGLQFLIQYYNGEERAKGNILERFSAQQFPDLHSELNLSSLELGDSALYFCASSEPLEILAGGSADTQYFGPGTRLTVL.

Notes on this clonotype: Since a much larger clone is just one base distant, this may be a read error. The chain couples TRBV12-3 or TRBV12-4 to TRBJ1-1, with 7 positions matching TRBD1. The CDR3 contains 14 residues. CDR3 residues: CVSSQTGMNTEAFF. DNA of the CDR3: TGTGTCAGCAGCCAGACAGGGATGAACACTGAAGCTTTCTTT.

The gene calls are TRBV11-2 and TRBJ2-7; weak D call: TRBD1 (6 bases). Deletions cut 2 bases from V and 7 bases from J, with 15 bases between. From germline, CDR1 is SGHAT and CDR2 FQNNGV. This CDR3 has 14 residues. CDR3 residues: CASSLHSGAVEQYV. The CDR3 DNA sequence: TGTGCCAGCAGCTTACACTCAGGGGCCGTGGAGCAGTACGTC.

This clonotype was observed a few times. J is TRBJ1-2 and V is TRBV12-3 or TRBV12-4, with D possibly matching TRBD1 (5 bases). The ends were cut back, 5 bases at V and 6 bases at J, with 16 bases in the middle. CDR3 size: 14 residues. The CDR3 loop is CASSANPLTDGYTF. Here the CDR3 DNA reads TGTGCCAGCAGTGCGAACCCACTGACAGATGGCTACACCTTC.

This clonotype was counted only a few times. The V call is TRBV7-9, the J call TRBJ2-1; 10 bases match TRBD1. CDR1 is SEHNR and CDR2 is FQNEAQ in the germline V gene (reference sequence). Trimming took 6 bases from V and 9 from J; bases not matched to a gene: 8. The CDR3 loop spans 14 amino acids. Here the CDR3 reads CASRGDRGDSEQFF. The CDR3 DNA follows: TGTGCCAGCAGGGGGGACAGGGGTGATAGTGAGCAGTTCTTC. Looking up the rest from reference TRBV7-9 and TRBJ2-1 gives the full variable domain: DTGVSQNPRHKITKRGQNVTFRCDPISEHNRLYWYRQTLGQGPEFLTYFQNEAQLEKSRLLSDRFSAERPKGSFSTLEIQRTEQGDSAMYLCASRGDRGDSEQFFGPGTRLTVL.

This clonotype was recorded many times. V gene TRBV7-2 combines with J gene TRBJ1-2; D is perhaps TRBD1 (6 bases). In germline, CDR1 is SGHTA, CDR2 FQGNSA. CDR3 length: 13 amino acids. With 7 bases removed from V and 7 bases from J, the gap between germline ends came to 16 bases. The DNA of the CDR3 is TGTGCCAGCAACATGGCACAGGGAAGTGGCTACACCTTC. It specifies CASNMAQGSGYTF.

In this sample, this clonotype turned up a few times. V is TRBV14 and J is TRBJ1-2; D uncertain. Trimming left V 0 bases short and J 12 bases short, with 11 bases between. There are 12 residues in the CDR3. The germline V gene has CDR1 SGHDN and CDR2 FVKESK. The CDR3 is CASSQEFFLDTF. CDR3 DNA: TGTGCCAGCAGCCAAGAGTTCTTCCTGGACACCTTC. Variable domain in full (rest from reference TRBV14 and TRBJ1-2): EAGVTQFPSHSVIEKGQTVTLRCDPISGHDNLYWYRRVMGKEIKFLLHFVKESKQDESGMPNNRFLAERTGGTYSTLKVQPAELEDSGVYFCASSQEFFLDTFGSGTRLTVV.

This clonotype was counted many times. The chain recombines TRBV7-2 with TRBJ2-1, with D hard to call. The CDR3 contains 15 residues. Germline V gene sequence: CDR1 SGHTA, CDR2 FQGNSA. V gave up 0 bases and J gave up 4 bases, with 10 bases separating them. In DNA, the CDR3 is TGTGCCAGCAGCTTAGCCGGCGCCTTATACAATGAGCAGTTCTTC. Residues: CASSLAGALYNEQFF. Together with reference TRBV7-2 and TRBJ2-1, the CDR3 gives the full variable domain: GAGVSQSPSNKVTEKGKDVELRCDPISGHTALYWYRQSLGQGLEFLIYFQGNSAPDKSGLPSDRFSAERTGGSVSTLTIQRTQQEDSAVYLCASSLAGALYNEQFFGPGTRLTVL.

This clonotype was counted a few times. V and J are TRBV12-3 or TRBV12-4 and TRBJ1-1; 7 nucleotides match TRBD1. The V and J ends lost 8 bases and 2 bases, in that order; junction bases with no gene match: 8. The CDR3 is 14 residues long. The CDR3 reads CASGEDRTNTEAFF. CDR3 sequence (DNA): TGTGCCAGCGGTGAGGACAGGACCAACACTGAAGCTTTCTTT.

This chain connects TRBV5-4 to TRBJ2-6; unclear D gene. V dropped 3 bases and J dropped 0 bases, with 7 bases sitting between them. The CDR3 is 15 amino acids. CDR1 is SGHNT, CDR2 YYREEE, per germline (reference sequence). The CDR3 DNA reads TGTGCCAGCAGCTACGTACACTCTGGGGCCAACGTCCTGACTTTC. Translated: CASSYVHSGANVLTF.

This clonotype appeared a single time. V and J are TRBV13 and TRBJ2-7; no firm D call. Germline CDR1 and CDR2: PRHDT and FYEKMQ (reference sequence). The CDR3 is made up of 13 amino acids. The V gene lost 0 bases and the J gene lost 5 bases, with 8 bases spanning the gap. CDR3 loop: CASSLGGGHEQYV. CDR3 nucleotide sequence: TGTGCCAGCAGCTTAGGGGGTGGCCACGAGCAGTACGTC.

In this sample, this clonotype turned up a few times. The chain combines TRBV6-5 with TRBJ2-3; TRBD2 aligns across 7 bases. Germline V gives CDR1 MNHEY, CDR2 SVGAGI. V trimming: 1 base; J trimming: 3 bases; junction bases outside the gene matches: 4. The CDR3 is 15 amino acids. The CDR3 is CASSYYGGSTDTQYF. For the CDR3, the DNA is TGTGCCAGCAGTTACTACGGGGGGAGTACAGATACGCAGTATTTT.

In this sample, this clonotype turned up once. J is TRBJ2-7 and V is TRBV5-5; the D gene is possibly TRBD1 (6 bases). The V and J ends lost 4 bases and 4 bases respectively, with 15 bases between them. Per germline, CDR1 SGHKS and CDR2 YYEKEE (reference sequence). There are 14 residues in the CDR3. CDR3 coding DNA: TGTGCCAGCAGCCCTTCGTACAGGGTATACGAGCAGTACGTC. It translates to CASSPSYRVYEQYV.

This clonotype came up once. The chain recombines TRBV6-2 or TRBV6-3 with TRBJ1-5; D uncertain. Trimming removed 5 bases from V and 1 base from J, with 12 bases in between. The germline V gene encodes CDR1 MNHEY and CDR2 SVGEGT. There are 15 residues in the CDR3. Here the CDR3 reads CASSPTQVSNQPQHF. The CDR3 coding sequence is TGTGCCAGCAGTCCTACTCAGGTGAGCAATCAGCCCCAGCATTTT.

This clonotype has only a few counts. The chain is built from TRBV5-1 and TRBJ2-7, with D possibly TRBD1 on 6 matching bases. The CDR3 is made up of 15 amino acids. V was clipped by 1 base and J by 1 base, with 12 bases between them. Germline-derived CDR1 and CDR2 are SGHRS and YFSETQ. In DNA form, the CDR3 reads TGCGCCAGCAGCTTGTCGGACAGACCATCCTACGAGCAGTACTTC. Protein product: CASSLSDRPSYEQYF.

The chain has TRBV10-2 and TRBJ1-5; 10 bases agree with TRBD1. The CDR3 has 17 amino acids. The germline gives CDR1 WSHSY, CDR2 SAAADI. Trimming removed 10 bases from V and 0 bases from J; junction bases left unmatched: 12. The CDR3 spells CATRRDRGPYSNQPQHF. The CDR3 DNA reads TGCGCCACCCGACGGGACAGGGGTCCATATAGCAATCAGCCCCAGCATTTT.

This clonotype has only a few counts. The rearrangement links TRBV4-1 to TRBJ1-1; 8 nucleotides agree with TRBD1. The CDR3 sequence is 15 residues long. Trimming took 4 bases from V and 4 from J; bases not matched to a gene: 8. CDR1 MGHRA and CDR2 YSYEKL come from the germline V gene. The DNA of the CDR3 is TGCGCCAGCAGCCCGGAACAGGGGGGCGGCACTGAAGCTTTCTTT. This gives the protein CASSPEQGGGTEAFF.

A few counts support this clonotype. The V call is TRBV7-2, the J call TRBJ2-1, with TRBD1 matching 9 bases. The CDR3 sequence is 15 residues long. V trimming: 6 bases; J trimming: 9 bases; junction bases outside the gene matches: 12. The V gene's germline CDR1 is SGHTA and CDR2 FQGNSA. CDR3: CASRPSGTGNREQFF. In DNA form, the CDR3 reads TGTGCCAGCAGACCCTCCGGGACAGGGAATCGTGAGCAGTTCTTC.

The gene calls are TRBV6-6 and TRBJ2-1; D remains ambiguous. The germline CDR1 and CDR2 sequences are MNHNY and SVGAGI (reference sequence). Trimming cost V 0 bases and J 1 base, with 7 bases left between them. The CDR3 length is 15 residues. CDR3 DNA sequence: TGTGCCAGCAGTTACTCAAGGGAATCCTACAATGAGCAGTTCTTC. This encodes CASSYSRESYNEQFF.

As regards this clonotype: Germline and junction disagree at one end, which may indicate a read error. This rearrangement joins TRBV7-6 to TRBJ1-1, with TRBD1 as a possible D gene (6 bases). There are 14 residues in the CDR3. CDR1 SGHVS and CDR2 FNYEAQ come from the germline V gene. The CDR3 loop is CVSSDTQGITEAFF. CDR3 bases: TGTGTCAGCAGCGATACACAGGGTATCACTGAAGCTTTCTTT.